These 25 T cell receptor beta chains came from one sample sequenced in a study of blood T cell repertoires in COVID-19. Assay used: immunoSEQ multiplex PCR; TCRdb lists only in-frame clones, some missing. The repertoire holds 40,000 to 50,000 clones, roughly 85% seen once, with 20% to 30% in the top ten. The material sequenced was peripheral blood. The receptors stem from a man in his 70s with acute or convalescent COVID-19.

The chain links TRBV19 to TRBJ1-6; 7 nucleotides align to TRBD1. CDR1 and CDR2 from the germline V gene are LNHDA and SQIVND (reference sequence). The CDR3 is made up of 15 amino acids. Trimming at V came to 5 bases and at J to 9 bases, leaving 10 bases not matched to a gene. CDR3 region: CASSPQGRDGSPLHF. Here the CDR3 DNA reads TGTGCCAGTAGTCCACAGGGGCGGGATGGTTCACCCCTCCACTTT.

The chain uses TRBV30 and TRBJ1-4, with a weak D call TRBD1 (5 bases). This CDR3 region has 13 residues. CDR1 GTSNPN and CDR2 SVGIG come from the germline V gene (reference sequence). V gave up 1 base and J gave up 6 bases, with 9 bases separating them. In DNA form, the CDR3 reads TGTGCCTGGAGTGGGAAGGGGCATGAAAAACTGTTTTTT. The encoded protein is CAWSGKGHEKLFF. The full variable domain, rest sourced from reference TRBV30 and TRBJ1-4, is SQTIHQWPATLVQPVGSPLSLECTVEGTSNPNLYWYRQAAGRGLQLLFYSVGIGQISSEVPQNLSASRPQDRQFILSSKKLLLSDSGFYLCAWSGKGHEKLFFGSGTQLSVL.

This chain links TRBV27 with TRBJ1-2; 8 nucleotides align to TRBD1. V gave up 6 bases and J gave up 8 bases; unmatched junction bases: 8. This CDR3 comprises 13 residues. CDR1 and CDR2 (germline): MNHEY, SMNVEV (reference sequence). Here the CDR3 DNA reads TGTGCCAGCAGCCCGGGACAGGAGAGGGGCTACACCTTC. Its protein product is CASSPGQERGYTF.

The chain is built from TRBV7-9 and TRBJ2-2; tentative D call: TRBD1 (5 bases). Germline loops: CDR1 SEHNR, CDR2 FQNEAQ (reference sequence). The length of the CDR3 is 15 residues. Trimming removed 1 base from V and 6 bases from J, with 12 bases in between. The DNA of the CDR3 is TGTGCCAGCAGCTTAGAATCCCAGGGCGCCGGGGAGCTGTTTTTT. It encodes CASSLESQGAGELFF. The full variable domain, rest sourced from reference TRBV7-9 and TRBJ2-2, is DTGVSQNPRHKITKRGQNVTFRCDPISEHNRLYWYRQTLGQGPEFLTYFQNEAQLEKSRLLSDRFSAERPKGSFSTLEIQRTEQGDSAMYLCASSLESQGAGELFFGEGSRLTVL.

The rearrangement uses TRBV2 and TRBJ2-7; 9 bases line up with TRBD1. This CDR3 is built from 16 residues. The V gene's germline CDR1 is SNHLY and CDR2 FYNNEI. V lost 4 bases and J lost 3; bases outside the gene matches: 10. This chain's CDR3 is CASSGTGDVRLYEQYF. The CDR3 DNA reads TGTGCCAGCAGTGGGACAGGGGACGTTCGGCTCTACGAGCAGTACTTC.

The CDR3, as DNA: TGTGCCAGCAGTTCGGGCGGGAGGGTCTCTCGGTTCTTC. Translation: CASSSGGRVSRFF. This chain links TRBV12-3 or TRBV12-4 with TRBJ2-1; 9 bases match TRBD2. V lost 4 bases and J lost 15; bases outside the gene matches: 10. The CDR3 covers 13 residues.

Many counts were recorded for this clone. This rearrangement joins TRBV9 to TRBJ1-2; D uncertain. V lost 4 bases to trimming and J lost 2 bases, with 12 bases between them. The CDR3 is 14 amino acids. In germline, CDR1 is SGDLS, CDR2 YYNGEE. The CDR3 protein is CASSPMGGNYGYTF. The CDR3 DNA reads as TGTGCCAGCAGCCCCATGGGAGGGAACTATGGCTACACCTTC.

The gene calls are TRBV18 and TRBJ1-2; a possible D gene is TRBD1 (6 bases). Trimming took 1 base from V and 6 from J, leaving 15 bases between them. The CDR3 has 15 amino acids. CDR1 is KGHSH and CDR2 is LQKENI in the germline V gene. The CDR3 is CASSPQQGRDDGYTF. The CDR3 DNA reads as TGTGCCAGCTCACCACAACAGGGCCGAGATGATGGCTACACCTTC.

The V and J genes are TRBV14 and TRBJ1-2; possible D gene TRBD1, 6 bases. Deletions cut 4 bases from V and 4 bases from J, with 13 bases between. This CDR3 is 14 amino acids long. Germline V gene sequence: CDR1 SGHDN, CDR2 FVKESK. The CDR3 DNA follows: TGTGCCAGCAGCCCTATTACAGGGACCTATGGCTACACCTTC. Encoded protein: CASSPITGTYGYTF.

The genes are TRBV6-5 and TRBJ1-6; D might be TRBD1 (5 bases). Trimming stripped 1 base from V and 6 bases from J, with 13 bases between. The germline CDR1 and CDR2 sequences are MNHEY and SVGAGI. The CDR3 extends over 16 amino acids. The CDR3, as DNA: TGTGCCAGCAGTTACTGGGCGGGGAGGGGTAATTCACCCCTCCACTTT. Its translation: CASSYWAGRGNSPLHF.

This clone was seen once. The CDR3 DNA sequence: TGCGCCAGCAGCCCGGGAGTCCGACAGGGGAGTCATGGCTACACCTTC. Protein sequence: CASSPGVRQGSHGYTF. V and J are TRBV5-1 and TRBJ1-2, with 8 bases identical to TRBD1. Germline V gene data show CDR1 as SGHRS and CDR2 as YFSETQ. The trim removed 4 bases at V and 6 bases at J, leaving 14 bases unmatched. This CDR3 spans 16 amino acids.

Here the CDR3 reads CASSLRGGGAETQYF. The CDR3 DNA reads TGTGCCAGCAGCTTACGGGGCGGGGGGGCAGAGACCCAGTACTTC. V usage is TRBV11-2 and J usage is TRBJ2-5, with 9 positions matching TRBD2. CDR1 SGHAT and CDR2 FQNNGV come from the germline V gene. This CDR3 contains 15 residues. With V trimmed by 2 bases and J by 4 bases, 5 bases remained unmatched.

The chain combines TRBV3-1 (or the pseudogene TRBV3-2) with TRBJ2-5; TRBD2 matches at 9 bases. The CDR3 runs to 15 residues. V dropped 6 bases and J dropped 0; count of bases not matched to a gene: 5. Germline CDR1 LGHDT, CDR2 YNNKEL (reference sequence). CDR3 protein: CASSRLAVYQETQYF. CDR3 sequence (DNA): TGTGCCAGCAGTAGACTAGCGGTGTACCAAGAGACCCAGTACTTC.

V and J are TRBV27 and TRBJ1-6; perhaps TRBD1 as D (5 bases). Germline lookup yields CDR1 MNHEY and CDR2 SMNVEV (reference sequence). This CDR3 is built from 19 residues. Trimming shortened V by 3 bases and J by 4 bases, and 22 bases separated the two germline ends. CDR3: CASSFSAGRQLGYNSPLHF. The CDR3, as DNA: TGTGCCAGCAGTTTCTCAGCGGGTAGACAGTTAGGTTATAATTCACCCCTCCACTTT.

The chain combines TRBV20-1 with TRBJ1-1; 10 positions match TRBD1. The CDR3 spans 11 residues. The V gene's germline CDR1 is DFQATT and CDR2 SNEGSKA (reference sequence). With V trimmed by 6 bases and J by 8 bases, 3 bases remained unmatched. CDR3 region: CSAPTGGEAFF. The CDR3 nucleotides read TGCAGTGCACCGACAGGGGGCGAAGCTTTCTTT.

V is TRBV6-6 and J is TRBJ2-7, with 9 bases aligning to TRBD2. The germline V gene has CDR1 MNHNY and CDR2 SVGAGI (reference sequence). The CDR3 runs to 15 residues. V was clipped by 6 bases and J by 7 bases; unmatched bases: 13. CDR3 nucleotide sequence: TGTGCCAGCAGCAGATTAGCGGGAGACCTAGGTGAGCAGTACTTC. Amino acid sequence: CASSRLAGDLGEQYF.

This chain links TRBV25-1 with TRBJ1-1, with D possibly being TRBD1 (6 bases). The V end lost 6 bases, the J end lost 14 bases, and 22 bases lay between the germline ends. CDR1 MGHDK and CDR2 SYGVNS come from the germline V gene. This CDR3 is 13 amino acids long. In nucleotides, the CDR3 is TGTGCCAGCAGGGGAGTTCTGCGGACAGTTCAATTCTTT. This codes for CASRGVLRTVQFF.

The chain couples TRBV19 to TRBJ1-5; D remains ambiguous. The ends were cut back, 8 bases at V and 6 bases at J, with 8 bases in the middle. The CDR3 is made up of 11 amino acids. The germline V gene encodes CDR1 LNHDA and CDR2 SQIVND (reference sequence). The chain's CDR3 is CASASGQPQHF. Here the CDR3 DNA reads TGTGCCAGTGCGTCCGGTCAGCCCCAGCATTTT.

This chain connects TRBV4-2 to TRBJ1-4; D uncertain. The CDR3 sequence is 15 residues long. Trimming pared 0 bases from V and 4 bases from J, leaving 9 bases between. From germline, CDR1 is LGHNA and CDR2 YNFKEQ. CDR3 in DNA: TGTGCCAGCAGCCAAGATCCAGGAAATAATGAAAAACTGTTTTTT. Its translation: CASSQDPGNNEKLFF.

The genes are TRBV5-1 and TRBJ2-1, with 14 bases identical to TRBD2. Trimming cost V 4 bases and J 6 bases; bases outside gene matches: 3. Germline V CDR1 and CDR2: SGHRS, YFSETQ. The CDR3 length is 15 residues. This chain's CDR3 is CASSPGTSGSNEQFF. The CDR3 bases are TGCGCCAGCAGCCCCGGGACTAGCGGGAGCAATGAGCAGTTCTTC.

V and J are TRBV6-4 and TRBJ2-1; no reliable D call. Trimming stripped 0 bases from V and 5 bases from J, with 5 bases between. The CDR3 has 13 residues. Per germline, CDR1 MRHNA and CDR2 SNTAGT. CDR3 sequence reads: CASSDSADNEQFF. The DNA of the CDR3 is TGTGCCAGCAGTGACTCGGCCGACAATGAGCAGTTCTTC.

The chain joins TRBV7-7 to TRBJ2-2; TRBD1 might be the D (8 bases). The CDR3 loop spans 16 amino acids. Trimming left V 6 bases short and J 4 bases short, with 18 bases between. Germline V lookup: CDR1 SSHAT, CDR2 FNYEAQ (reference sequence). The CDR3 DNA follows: TGTGCCAGCAGTTACGGACAGGGCGGGGGCACCGGGGAGCTGTTTTTT. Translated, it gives CASSYGQGGGTGELFF.

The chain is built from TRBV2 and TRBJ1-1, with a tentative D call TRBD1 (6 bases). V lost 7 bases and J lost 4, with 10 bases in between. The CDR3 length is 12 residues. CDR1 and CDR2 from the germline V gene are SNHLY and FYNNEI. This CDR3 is CASTGEGTEAFF. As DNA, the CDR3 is TGTGCCAGCACAGGGGAGGGCACTGAAGCTTTCTTT.

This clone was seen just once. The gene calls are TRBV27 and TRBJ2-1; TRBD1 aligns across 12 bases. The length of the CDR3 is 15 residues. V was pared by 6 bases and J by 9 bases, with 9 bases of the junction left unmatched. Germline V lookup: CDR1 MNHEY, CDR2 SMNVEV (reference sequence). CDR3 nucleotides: TGTGCCAGCAGCTTGGGACAGGGGGCTGTCACTGAGCAGTTCTTC. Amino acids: CASSLGQGAVTEQFF.

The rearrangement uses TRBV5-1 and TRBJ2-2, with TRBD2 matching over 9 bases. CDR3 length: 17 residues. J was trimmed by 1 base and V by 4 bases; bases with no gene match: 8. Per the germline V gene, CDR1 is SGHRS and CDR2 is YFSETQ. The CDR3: CASSVRLAERNTGELFF. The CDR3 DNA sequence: TGCGCCAGCAGCGTCAGACTAGCGGAGAGGAACACCGGGGAGCTGTTTTTT.